These T cell receptor beta chains were read from a single sample in a study of blood T cell repertoires in COVID-19. Here immunoSEQ multiplex PCR was the method, and the copy in TCRdb shows in-frame clones only, minus some. The sample lists 85,000 to 90,000 clones, more than 70% occurring once. The material sequenced was peripheral blood. These receptor sequences come from a human donor in a cohort sampled during active COVID-19. The CDR3 runs from the conserved cysteine through the conserved F or W. The D gene is left open where the match is weak. Clone size is given for some rows only: seen once, a few or many times, or a class if the clone is expanded.

D gene	V gene	clone size	J gene	CDR3 protein	CDR3 DNA
.	TRBV28	once	TRBJ1-5	CASSFAAENNQPQHF	TGTGCCAGCAGTTTTGCCGCTGAGAACAATCAGCCCCAGCATTTT
TRBD2	TRBV27	.	TRBJ2-1	CASSLRSSGRSNEQFF	TGTGCCAGCAGTTTAAGATCCAGCGGGAGGAGCAATGAGCAGTTCTTC
TRBD1	TRBV28	few	TRBJ1-2	CASSLNTGGQGEGYTF	TGTGCCAGCAGTTTAAATACAGGGGGCCAGGGGGAGGGCTACACCTTC
.	TRBV15	.	TRBJ2-7	CATSRALSRQVHEQYF	TGTGCCACCAGCAGAGCTTTGTCTCGGCAGGTCCACGAGCAGTACTTC
.	TRBV19	.	TRBJ1-2	CASSIEHRVGYGYTF	TGTGCCAGTAGTATAGAACACAGAGTGGGCTATGGCTACACCTTC
TRBD1	TRBV2	once	TRBJ2-5	CASRWTGGDETQYF	TGTGCCAGCAGATGGACAGGGGGCGACGAGACCCAGTACTTC
.	TRBV19	.	TRBJ1-3	CASSITQLAGRGKTNTIYF	TGTGCCAGTAGTATAACCCAGCTTGCGGGCAGGGGAAAAACGAACACCATATATTTT
TRBD2	TRBV15	once	TRBJ2-1	CATSRDKAREGEYNEQFF	TGTGCCACCAGCAGAGATAAAGCCCGGGAGGGAGAATACAATGAGCAGTTCTTC
.	TRBV24-1	.	TRBJ1-5	CATSDNSGQPQHF	TGTGCCACCAGTGACAACAGCGGTCAGCCCCAGCATTTT
TRBD1	TRBV10-3	few	TRBJ1-6	CAIRPGTDGAPLHF	TGTGCCATCAGACCCGGGACAGACGGGGCACCCCTCCACTTT
TRBD1	TRBV29-1	once	TRBJ2-3	CSSQGAGGRTDTQYF	TGCAGCAGCCAGGGGGCCGGGGGCAGGACAGATACGCAGTATTTT
.	TRBV29-1	.	TRBJ1-5	CSVSDRNNQPQHF	TGCAGCGTAAGCGACAGGAACAATCAGCCCCAGCATTTT
TRBD1	TRBV5-1	once	TRBJ1-1	CASSFGQGARTEAFF	TGCGCCAGCAGCTTTGGACAGGGGGCGCGTACTGAAGCTTTCTTT
TRBD1	TRBV11-2	.	TRBJ2-3	CASSLDRGTGATDTQYF	TGTGCCAGCAGCTTAGATCGGGGGACAGGGGCTACAGATACGCAGTATTTT
TRBD1	TRBV3-1/TRBV3-2	.	TRBJ1-1	CASSFGQGRTEAFF	TGTGCCAGCAGCTTCGGACAGGGGCGGACTGAAGCTTTCTTT
.	TRBV18	.	TRBJ2-1	CASSPNQGNEQFF	TGTGCCAGCTCACCAAACCAGGGCAATGAGCAGTTCTTC
.	TRBV7-2	.	TRBJ1-3	CASSLVGRSGNTIYF	TGTGCCAGCAGCTTAGTTGGGCGCTCTGGAAACACCATATATTTT
.	TRBV7-9	.	TRBJ2-1	CASSKTLGITRNEQFF	TGTGCCAGCAGCAAGACGCTAGGAATTACTCGAAATGAGCAGTTCTTC
TRBD1	TRBV4-3	.	TRBJ2-2	CASSHPPRGQLHRGAVF	TGCGCCAGCAGCCACCCCCCTCGGGGACAGTTACACCGGGGAGCTGTTTTT
.	TRBV29-1	.	TRBJ1-1	CSAVTSRDTEAFF	TGCAGCGCGGTCACCTCCCGGGACACTGAAGCTTTCTTT
.	TRBV9	.	TRBJ2-7	CASSVGVDSSLEQYF	TGTGCCAGCAGCGTAGGGGTGGACTCCTCCTTAGAGCAGTACTTC
TRBD1	TRBV4-3	few	TRBJ1-4	CASSQDLQGGGTNEKLFF	TGCGCCAGCAGCCAAGATCTTCAGGGGGGCGGAACTAATGAAAAACTGTTTTTT
TRBD1	TRBV5-5	.	TRBJ2-2	CASSLQGYGTGELFF	TGTGCCAGCAGCTTACAGGGGTACGGCACCGGGGAGCTGTTTTTT
.	TRBV6-5	.	TRBJ2-5	CASSYGLRGGETQYF	TGTGCCAGCAGTTATGGTTTAAGGGGTGGAGAGACCCAGTACTTC
TRBD1	TRBV7-2	.	TRBJ2-7	CASSRRTGVEQYF	TGTGCCAGCAGCCGTCGGACAGGGGTAGAGCAGTACTTC
.	TRBV13	.	TRBJ1-3	CASSYTDRSGNTIYF	TGTGCCAGCAGCTATACAGACCGCTCTGGAAACACCATATATTTT
.	TRBV5-6	.	TRBJ2-3	CASSSGPWYTDTQYF	TGTGCCAGCAGCTCTGGGCCGTGGTACACAGATACGCAGTATTTT